This TCR beta chain was obtained from a study of T cells after yellow fever vaccination. In germline, CDR1 is DFQATT, CDR2 SNEGSKA (reference sequence). This CDR3 region has 13 residues. V was cut by 0 bases and J by 4 bases, with 9 bases left in between. UMIs were added to TCR cDNA along with a universal primer site when it was made by 5'RACE template switching. One entry per CDR3 protein, called by TCRdb with MiXCR from the 5' RACE reads. Of 300,000 to 350,000 distinct CDR3 sequences in the sample, about 4% were seen once. This chain connects TRBV20-1 to TRBJ1-2; a weak D match, TRBD1 (5 bases). This TCR was sampled from a man aged 18 to 29 who received the YFV17D yellow fever vaccine. Sequencing was performed on PBMCs, taken 5 days after the yellow fever booster vaccination. The CDR3 DNA reads TGCAGTGCTAGAGAGGGGGTTGTCTATGGCTACACCTTC. Its protein product is CSAREGVVYGYTF.